Listed below are T cell receptor beta chains from one sample, sequenced in a study of T-cell reconstitution after alpha-beta-depleted transplantation in children. TCRdb itself ran the PCR reads through MiXCR, one entry per CDR3 protein. Of just under 550,000 distinct CDR3 sequences in the sample, around 18% are singletons; the top ten hold 3.3%. The sample here was PBMCs from the stem cell graft donor, taken from the stem cell graft. Receptors originate from a human donor who donated a stem cell graft to a child with acute lymphoblastic leukemia. CDR3s include the opening cysteine and the closing phenylalanine or tryptophan. D genes are given only for firm matches. The listing skips clone size in some rows; elsewhere it reads once, few, many or a size class.

j_call: TRBJ2-3; clone_size: NA; v_call: TRBV5-1; d_call: NA; cdr3_aa: CASSLSGLATDTQYF; cdr3_nt: TGCGCCAGCAGCTTGTCGGGGCTAGCTACAGATACGCAGTATTTT
j_call: TRBJ1-4; clone_size: NA; v_call: TRBV27; d_call: NA; cdr3_aa: CASRGTLATNEKLFF; cdr3_nt: TGTGCCAGCAGGGGGACACTTGCAACTAATGAAAAACTGTTTTTT
j_call: TRBJ1-1; clone_size: few; v_call: TRBV21-1; d_call: NA; cdr3_aa: CASSKEGVGDRAKMNTEAFF; cdr3_nt: TGTGCCAGCAGCAAAGAGGGAGTAGGAGACAGGGCGAAGATGAACACTGAAGCTTTCTTT
j_call: TRBJ2-1; clone_size: NA; v_call: TRBV14; d_call: NA; cdr3_aa: CASSQFTRGNEQFF; cdr3_nt: TGTGCCAGCAGCCAATTTACTCGCGGCAATGAGCAGTTCTTC
j_call: TRBJ1-2; clone_size: few; v_call: TRBV4-1; d_call: NA; cdr3_aa: CASSSNRDSYGYTF; cdr3_nt: TGCGCCAGCAGCTCCAACAGGGACTCCTATGGCTACACCTTC
j_call: TRBJ2-5; clone_size: few; v_call: TRBV19; d_call: TRBD2; cdr3_aa: CASSTRTSGRGGSETQYF; cdr3_nt: TGTGCCAGTAGTACCAGGACTAGCGGGAGAGGAGGGTCAGAGACCCAGTACTTC
j_call: TRBJ2-7; clone_size: few; v_call: TRBV27; d_call: NA; cdr3_aa: CASSLGTKQYF; cdr3_nt: TGTGCCAGCAGTTTGGGGACAAAGCAGTACTTC
j_call: TRBJ2-7; clone_size: NA; v_call: TRBV7-2; d_call: NA; cdr3_aa: CASSLSSGRGYEQYF; cdr3_nt: TGTGCCAGCAGCTTATCGTCCGGCAGGGGATACGAGCAGTACTTC
j_call: TRBJ1-1; clone_size: few; v_call: TRBV7-9; d_call: NA; cdr3_aa: CASSYTETEAFF; cdr3_nt: TGTGCCAGCAGCTACACAGAGACTGAAGCTTTCTTT
j_call: TRBJ1-5; clone_size: few; v_call: TRBV6-4; d_call: NA; cdr3_aa: CASSDAGVGDGQPQHF; cdr3_nt: TGTGCCAGCAGTGACGCCGGGGTGGGGGACGGTCAGCCCCAGCATTTT
j_call: TRBJ2-7; clone_size: few; v_call: TRBV12-3/TRBV12-4; d_call: NA; cdr3_aa: CASSFALGQYF; cdr3_nt: TGTGCCAGCAGCTTTGCCCTGGGGCAGTACTTC
j_call: TRBJ2-1; clone_size: NA; v_call: TRBV10-3; d_call: NA; cdr3_aa: CAISEKGPDYNEQFF; cdr3_nt: TGTGCCATCAGTGAGAAGGGGCCCGACTACAATGAGCAGTTCTTC
j_call: TRBJ2-7; clone_size: many; v_call: TRBV27; d_call: TRBD2; cdr3_aa: CASSLGTSGYEQYF; cdr3_nt: TGCGCCAGCAGCCTAGGGACTAGCGGCTACGAGCAGTACTTC
j_call: TRBJ2-1; clone_size: few; v_call: TRBV5-1; d_call: TRBD1; cdr3_aa: CASSLGRTGVRNEQFF; cdr3_nt: TGCGCCAGCAGCTTGGGACGGACAGGGGTTAGGAATGAGCAGTTCTTC
j_call: TRBJ2-7; clone_size: NA; v_call: TRBV5-6; d_call: TRBD1; cdr3_aa: CASSGFGQGAYEQYF; cdr3_nt: TGTGCCAGCAGCGGGTTCGGACAGGGGGCCTACGAGCAGTACTTC
j_call: TRBJ2-7; clone_size: NA; v_call: TRBV12-3/TRBV12-4; d_call: NA; cdr3_aa: CASSLAWGSDEQYF; cdr3_nt: TGTGCCAGCAGTTTGGCTTGGGGGTCTGACGAGCAGTACTTC
j_call: TRBJ2-5; clone_size: few; v_call: TRBV11-2; d_call: TRBD1; cdr3_aa: CASSLGTGLGETQYF; cdr3_nt: TGTGCCAGCAGCTTAGGGACAGGGCTGGGAGAGACCCAGTACTTC
j_call: TRBJ2-5; clone_size: few; v_call: TRBV7-8; d_call: TRBD2; cdr3_aa: CASPGPGDWGGETQYF; cdr3_nt: TGTGCCAGCCCGGGTCCGGGGGATTGGGGGGGGGAGACCCAGTACTTC
j_call: TRBJ1-4; clone_size: NA; v_call: TRBV12-3/TRBV12-4; d_call: NA; cdr3_aa: CASSLMGGGGKLYF; cdr3_nt: TGTGCCAGCAGTTTAATGGGGGGCGGTGGAAAACTGTATTTT
j_call: TRBJ1-1; clone_size: NA; v_call: TRBV10-1; d_call: NA; cdr3_aa: CASSEIRNTEAFF; cdr3_nt: TGCGCCAGCAGTGAGATTCGAAACACTGAAGCTTTCTTT
j_call: TRBJ2-7; clone_size: few; v_call: TRBV5-1; d_call: TRBD1; cdr3_aa: CASSFTRTGPYEQYF; cdr3_nt: TGCGCCAGCAGCTTCACCCGGACAGGCCCCTACGAGCAGTACTTC
j_call: TRBJ2-7; clone_size: NA; v_call: TRBV6-1; d_call: TRBD2; cdr3_aa: CASRGLAGVIGEQYF; cdr3_nt: TGTGCCAGCAGAGGACTAGCGGGGGTTATAGGGGAGCAGTACTTC